The T cell receptor (beta chain) under discussion was sequenced for a study of tumor and adjacent non-tumor tissue in lung cancer. Study as a whole: Patients comprised over 9 adenocarcinoma, a couple of squamous cell carcinoma and 1 small cell lung cancer. Samples averaged about 4.3 million productive TCRbeta reads each. General study findings and limits: Tumor tissue had significantly higher TCR diversity than normal lung.

The template was RNA from unsorted bulk tissue. More than 3 cm separated this lung sample from the edge of the tumor. This clonotype was counted ten times or more. Its cognate antigen is unknown. The library came from three nested PCR rounds adapted from ARM-PCR protocols. TCRdb processed the multiplex PCR reads anew with MiXCR; each CDR3 protein has one entry. Of about 44,000 distinct CDR3 sequences listed, under 75% were seen once; the top ten hold around 28%. The sample comprised distant non-tumor lung tissue. The clonotype comes from a woman aged 70-85 years with non-small cell lung cancer.

CDR3 coding DNA: TGTGCCAGCAGACGCTTGGGGGGCTACACCTTC. Translated: CASRRLGGYTF. The chain links TRBV28 to TRBJ1-2; no clear D gene. V lost 6 bases, J lost 8 bases, and 10 bases lay in between. The CDR3 runs 11 residues. Germline V gives CDR1 MDHEN, CDR2 SYDVKM.